The rows below give T cell receptor beta chains drawn from one sample of a study of CD8+CD57+ T cells in acquired aplastic anemia. TCRdb redid the calling of the reads with MiXCR, one entry per CDR3 protein. The profile shows 400,000 to 500,000 distinct CDR3 sequences, about two thirds of them singletons. What was sequenced was sorted CD4+, CD8+, or CD8+CD57+ T cells (not recorded which) from PBMCs. All receptors come from a human donor in good health, serving as a control. Each CDR3 is given with its conserved first and last residue. The D gene is left open where the match is weak. Expanded clones are given a class, and other clones once, few, many or no size at all.

j_gene: TRBJ2-1; d_gene: NA; v_gene: TRBV7-2; abundance: many; CDR3aa: CASSFRGQSSYNEQFF; CDR3nt: TGTGCCAGCAGCTTTCGAGGGCAGAGCTCCTACAATGAGCAGTTCTTC
j_gene: TRBJ1-2; d_gene: NA; v_gene: TRBV24-1; abundance: NA; CDR3aa: CATSDLSEDGYGYTF; CDR3nt: TGTGCCACCAGTGATTTGTCAGAGGATGGATATGGCTACACCTTC
j_gene: TRBJ2-5; d_gene: NA; v_gene: TRBV24-1; abundance: NA; CDR3aa: CATAGIGETQYF; CDR3nt: TGTGCCACCGCAGGGATAGGGGAGACCCAGTACTTC
j_gene: TRBJ1-3; d_gene: NA; v_gene: TRBV7-2; abundance: once; CDR3aa: CASSLAGRRGVSGYF; CDR3nt: TGTGCCAGCAGCTTAGCAGGGCGCCGTGGGGTTAGTGGGTATTTT
j_gene: TRBJ2-7; d_gene: NA; v_gene: TRBV5-5; abundance: NA; CDR3aa: CATSRVTGYEQYF; CDR3nt: TGTGCCACCAGCAGAGTAACCGGCTACGAGCAGTACTTC
j_gene: TRBJ2-7; d_gene: NA; v_gene: TRBV7-9; abundance: NA; CDR3aa: CASSLDGFSYEQYF; CDR3nt: TGTGCCAGCAGCTTGGACGGATTCTCCTACGAGCAGTACTTC
j_gene: TRBJ2-5; d_gene: NA; v_gene: TRBV7-9; abundance: NA; CDR3aa: CASSPGGEQYFGPF; CDR3nt: NA
j_gene: TRBJ2-2; d_gene: NA; v_gene: TRBV2; abundance: many; CDR3aa: CASSANPANTGELFF; CDR3nt: TGTGCCAGCAGCGCCAACCCCGCGAACACCGGGGAGCTGTTTTTT
j_gene: TRBJ1-1; d_gene: NA; v_gene: TRBV20-1; abundance: NA; CDR3aa: CSVRDRRNRAHTEAFF; CDR3nt: TGCAGTGTTAGAGATAGGAGAAACAGGGCCCACACTGAAGCTTTCTTT
j_gene: TRBJ1-2; d_gene: NA; v_gene: TRBV20-1; abundance: NA; CDR3aa: CSAMTVGHSIYGYTF; CDR3nt: TGCAGTGCGATGACAGTGGGGCATAGCATCTATGGCTACACCTTC
j_gene: TRBJ2-7; d_gene: NA; v_gene: TRBV7-3; abundance: once; CDR3aa: CASSSGQQVSAQNF; CDR3nt: TGTGCCAGCAGCTCAGGACAGCAAGTCAGCGCGCAGAACTTC
j_gene: TRBJ1-6; d_gene: NA; v_gene: TRBV25-1; abundance: NA; CDR3aa: CAWSGRRSDSPLHF; CDR3nt: TGTGCCTGGAGTGGCAGGAGAAGTGACTCACCCCTCCACTTT
j_gene: TRBJ1-5; d_gene: NA; v_gene: TRBV20-1; abundance: NA; CDR3aa: CSARRKPQHF; CDR3nt: TGCAGTGCTCGACGGAAGCCCCAGCATTTT
j_gene: TRBJ1-2; d_gene: TRBD1; v_gene: TRBV10-3; abundance: NA; CDR3aa: CAIRDNGSLGKDRGGYTF; CDR3nt: TGTGCCATCAGGGATAACGGCAGCTTAGGCAAGGACAGGGGCGGCTACACCTTC
j_gene: TRBJ2-5; d_gene: NA; v_gene: TRBV12-3/TRBV12-4; abundance: NA; CDR3aa: CASSGGQDQETQYF; CDR3nt: TGTGCCAGCAGCGGAGGGCAGGACCAAGAGACCCAGTACTTC
j_gene: TRBJ2-5; d_gene: NA; v_gene: TRBV19; abundance: NA; CDR3aa: CASTLTRPGETQYF; CDR3nt: TGTGCCAGTACCTTGACACGGCCCGGAGAGACCCAGTACTTC
j_gene: TRBJ2-7; d_gene: NA; v_gene: TRBV2; abundance: NA; CDR3aa: CASSETRAYEQYF; CDR3nt: TGTGCCAGCAGTGAGACACGTGCCTACGAGCAGTACTTC
j_gene: TRBJ2-5; d_gene: TRBD2; v_gene: TRBV12-3/TRBV12-4; abundance: NA; CDR3aa: CASTGGGAQETQYF; CDR3nt: TGTGCCAGCACCGGCGGGGGGGCACAGGAGACCCAGTACTTC
j_gene: TRBJ2-3; d_gene: TRBD1; v_gene: TRBV12-3/TRBV12-4; abundance: NA; CDR3aa: CASSPARGTGGRTDTQYF; CDR3nt: TGTGCCAGCAGTCCAGCGCGGGGGACAGGGGGCAGGACAGATACGCAGTATTTT
j_gene: TRBJ2-7; d_gene: NA; v_gene: TRBV7-9; abundance: once; CDR3aa: CASSLVKGRTYEQYF; CDR3nt: TGTGCCAGCAGCTTGGTTAAAGGGAGAACCTACGAGCAGTACTTC
j_gene: TRBJ2-5; d_gene: NA; v_gene: TRBV20-1; abundance: NA; CDR3aa: CSARRGGQETQYF; CDR3nt: TGCAGTGCAAGAAGGGGGGGCCAGGAGACCCAGTACTTC
j_gene: TRBJ1-6; d_gene: NA; v_gene: TRBV20-1; abundance: NA; CDR3aa: CSAGPPASNSPLHF; CDR3nt: TGCAGTGCTGGGCCGCCGGCTAGTAATTCACCCCTCCACTTT
j_gene: TRBJ2-1; d_gene: TRBD1; v_gene: TRBV20-1; abundance: NA; CDR3aa: CSARDRILNEQFF; CDR3nt: TGCAGTGCAAGGGACAGGATATTGAATGAGCAGTTCTTC
j_gene: TRBJ1-3; d_gene: NA; v_gene: TRBV4-3; abundance: many; CDR3aa: CASSQDSGSHSGNTIYF; CDR3nt: TGCGCCAGCAGCCAAGATTCTGGCAGCCACTCTGGAAACACCATATATTTT
j_gene: TRBJ2-3; d_gene: NA; v_gene: TRBV5-1; abundance: NA; CDR3aa: CASSSGPGSLDTQYF; CDR3nt: TGTGCCAGCAGCTCCGGGCCGGGGAGCCTAGATACGCAGTATTTT
j_gene: TRBJ2-1; d_gene: NA; v_gene: TRBV11-3; abundance: many; CDR3aa: CASSLRGADDNEQFF; CDR3nt: TGTGCCAGCAGCTTACGGGGGGCGGACGACAATGAGCAGTTCTTC
j_gene: TRBJ1-5; d_gene: TRBD1; v_gene: TRBV10-3; abundance: NA; CDR3aa: CATRGDRENQPQHF; CDR3nt: TGTGCCACCAGGGGGGACAGGGAGAATCAGCCCCAGCATTTT
j_gene: TRBJ1-1; d_gene: NA; v_gene: TRBV2; abundance: many; CDR3aa: CASGRFGNTEAFF; CDR3nt: TGTGCCAGCGGAAGGTTCGGGAACACTGAAGCTTTCTTT
j_gene: TRBJ1-1; d_gene: TRBD1; v_gene: TRBV20-1; abundance: NA; CDR3aa: CSAAETGGLTEAFF; CDR3nt: TGCAGTGCTGCGGAGACAGGGGGCCTCACTGAAGCTTTCTTT
j_gene: TRBJ2-3; d_gene: NA; v_gene: TRBV20-1; abundance: NA; CDR3aa: CSASLRAAKNTQYF; CDR3nt: TGCAGTGCTAGTCTCCGGGCAGCAAAAAATACGCAGTATTTT
j_gene: TRBJ2-1; d_gene: NA; v_gene: TRBV12-3/TRBV12-4; abundance: many; CDR3aa: CASSKRGYNEQFF; CDR3nt: TGTGCCAGCAGTAAACGGGGGTACAATGAGCAGTTCTTC
j_gene: TRBJ1-6; d_gene: NA; v_gene: TRBV7-2; abundance: NA; CDR3aa: CASSLDWSGLHF; CDR3nt: TGTGCCAGCAGCTTAGATTGGTCAGGTCTCCACTTT
j_gene: TRBJ1-4; d_gene: NA; v_gene: TRBV19; abundance: NA; CDR3aa: CASSVAPAYEKLFF; CDR3nt: TGTGCCAGTAGTGTCGCCCCGGCGTACGAAAAACTGTTTTTT
j_gene: TRBJ2-1; d_gene: TRBD2; v_gene: TRBV9; abundance: many; CDR3aa: CASSAPPPSRVAGSRAEQFF; CDR3nt: TGTGCCAGCAGCGCCCCGCCCCCCTCAAGAGTAGCGGGGAGTAGGGCTGAGCAGTTCTTC
j_gene: TRBJ1-2; d_gene: NA; v_gene: TRBV6-2/TRBV6-3; abundance: many; CDR3aa: CASKPGAGTYGYTF; CDR3nt: TGTGCCAGCAAACCCGGGGCAGGAACCTATGGCTACACCTTC
j_gene: TRBJ2-3; d_gene: TRBD2; v_gene: TRBV24-1; abundance: once; CDR3aa: CATSQAGSTDTQYF; CDR3nt: TGTGCCACCAGCCAAGCGGGGAGCACAGATACGCAGTATTTT
j_gene: TRBJ1-1; d_gene: NA; v_gene: TRBV9; abundance: NA; CDR3aa: CASNPAREAFF; CDR3nt: TGTGCCAGCAACCCAGCCCGTGAAGCTTTCTTT
j_gene: TRBJ1-2; d_gene: NA; v_gene: TRBV2; abundance: NA; CDR3aa: CASQRTSYGYTF; CDR3nt: TGTGCCAGCCAACGAACGAGCTATGGCTACACCTTC
j_gene: TRBJ1-2; d_gene: NA; v_gene: TRBV2; abundance: NA; CDR3aa: CASSARDGARGYTF; CDR3nt: TGTGCCAGCAGTGCTCGGGACGGAGCGAGGGGCTACACCTTC
j_gene: TRBJ2-2; d_gene: NA; v_gene: TRBV14; abundance: NA; CDR3aa: CASSVVEGHGANGELFF; CDR3nt: TGTGCCAGCAGCGTAGTGGAGGGCCACGGGGCCAACGGGGAGCTGTTTTTT
j_gene: TRBJ2-7; d_gene: TRBD1; v_gene: TRBV10-3; abundance: NA; CDR3aa: CAIGTVSYEQYF; CDR3nt: TGTGCCATCGGGACAGTCTCCTACGAGCAGTACTTC
j_gene: TRBJ2-7; d_gene: NA; v_gene: TRBV19; abundance: NA; CDR3aa: CASSLWGVVGEQYF; CDR3nt: TGTGCCAGTAGTCTCTGGGGAGTAGTCGGCGAGCAGTACTTC